This section outlines one T cell receptor (beta chain) sequence together with its context. Its antigen remains unknown. The data were obtained in a study of CD8 T cells in Susac syndrome. The study sequenced TCR beta in blood CD8+ and CD4+ T cells. TEMRA cells were FACS-enriched, and CD8+ and CD4+ T cells were isolated negatively. It was with random hexamers that 0.5 to 1 ug RNA was reverse transcribed. The authors amplified TCR beta CDR3 across 54 Vbeta and 13 Jbeta using immunoSEQ multiplex PCR. From the immunoSEQ multiplex PCR reads, TCRdb called clonotypes with MiXCR, one entry per CDR3 protein. This sample yields fewer than 350,000 distinct CDR3 sequences, of which around 92% are seen a single time; roughly 0.064% belongs to the top ten. General study results and limits: It was acknowledged by the study that relatively few individuals were included in its TCR sequencing and HLA analysis.

The CDR3 runs 24 residues. The V segment lost 3 bases and the J segment 0 bases; nucleotides outside the gene matches: 30. Germline values: CDR1 SGHNT, CDR2 YENEEA. The receptor comes from a human donor with multiple sclerosis. Sequencing was done on a sample of CD4+ T cells from PBMCs. V gene TRBV11-3 combines with J gene TRBJ2-3; the match to TRBD1 covers 7 bases. CDR3 DNA sequence: TGTGCCAGCAGCTTCCGCCACCCCGGGAACTCAGGGTCGGACAGGACATATAGCACAGATACGCAGTATTTT. As protein: CASSFRHPGNSGSDRTYSTDTQYF.